This T cell receptor beta chain came from a study of T cells in Graves' hyperthyroidism and ophthalmopathy (dated by TCRdb to between 2019 and 2020). Context from the whole study: Peripheral blood was sampled at the time of initial diagnosis, prior to any treatment. The paper reports TCR Vbeta CDR3 sequencing of 135 peripheral blood samples: approximately 41 ophthalmopathy, approximately 74 hyperthyroidism and 17 progressor patients. Whether ophthalmopathy could be predicted prospectively was tested in an independent validation cohort made up of under 20 hyperthyroidism patients plus 17 patients who later progressed to ophthalmopathy. Following sampling, methimazole starting at 30 mg daily was given to hyperthyroidism patients, and high-dose intravenous methylprednisolone was given to ophthalmopathy patients. The 95 to 100 discovery patients were randomly split 7:3 into training and test sets. TCR V-J signatures able to tell the groups apart were searched for in a discovery cohort of 95 or so patients, of whom around 42 had Graves' ophthalmopathy and under 65 had stable Graves' hyperthyroidism. Thyroid tissue and blood T-cell repertoires from six Graves' hyperthyroidism patients were also compared in the study. Results and caveats for the whole study, not just this receptor: No statistical method was used to set the sample size in advance, and investigators knew the group allocation. In validation, the model predicted progression to ophthalmopathy with just under 71% sensitivity and approximately 74% specificity, a median of around six months before onset. Most expanded thyroid clonotypes (frequency above 0.001) were also detected in blood, suggesting blood repertoires may reflect thyroid immune responses. Ophthalmopathy was separated from stable hyperthyroidism by a 13 V-J signature model, with about 88% sensitivity and about 81% specificity obtained in cross-validation and 80%/75% obtained in testing.

This clonotype was seen ten or more times. There is no known antigen for this receptor. No base quality values were provided; no much bigger clone lies one nucleotide off. Moderately to severely active disease, a Clinical Activity Score of at least 3, a NOSPECS grade of at least 4, and a duration under 3 months were present in ophthalmopathy patients. Patients with uncontrolled infections, other autoimmune diseases, pregnancy or lactation were excluded. Diagnoses relied on clinical symptoms, serum thyroxine and TRAb, thyroid ultrasound and orbital computed tomography. PBMCs were isolated from about 9 ml of fresh peripheral blood by Ficoll-Paque density gradient centrifugation. Total RNA was extracted with Trizol reagent, and quality was checked on an Agilent 2100 Bioanalyzer. Counted from cysteine to phenylalanine, this CDR3 has 11 amino acids. Only the CDR3 region is kept as DNA, spanning 33 bases read in frame from base 1. V is cut back by 4 bases and J by 8 bases, with 1 base in the junction unmatched.

The TCR beta CDR3 regions were amplified from the RNA transcripts. The TCR CDR3 was subjected to a first round of RT-PCR using the HTBI primer set and the Qiagen OneStep RT-PCR kit. A second multiplex PCR round built the libraries, followed by size selection and purification. Libraries were sequenced paired-end with 100 bp reads on an Illumina HiSeq2000. Per the authors' processing: SOAPnuke was used to process the raw data, removing reads that contained adapters or uncalled bases, had a mean Phred below 15, or lacked an exact match to the constant primer or identifier. COPE v1.2.5 was used to merge the high-quality paired reads, and each unique nucleotide sequence was defined as a clonotype. MiTCR v1.1 was used to align the clonotypes against IMGT TRBV, TRBD and TRBJ reference segments. Analysis was restricted to V-J combinations with a frequency above 0.0001, which covered approximately 99% of repertoires. The TCS score was defined as the ratio of F50 (clonal expansion) to E x V (chaos), calculated using BLOSUM62-based TCRdist between CDR3 peptides within each V-J. Welch's t-statistics and random forest reduced around 520 V-J features to 13, which were used in a naive Bayes classifier (R e1071). Thyroid-blood repertoire similarity was quantified with the Morisita-Horn index. Through fastp at Q25 and MiXCR, TCRdb rebuilt clones from the public reads, retaining in-frame beta chains. Each record represents a unique CDR3 protein, reported with the most common genes and DNA among its rows. V and J calls and clone size were set by TCRdb, not the authors. This sample is represented by 600,000 to 700,000 distinct CDR3 sequences; about 14% of them were singletons. About 4% of the sample lies in the top ten.

The receptor comes from a woman in her 40s with Graves' ophthalmopathy. The sequenced sample consisted of blood. The chain is assembled from TRBV12-3 or TRBV12-4 and TRBJ1-1, with 7 junctional bases fitting TRBD1. The CDR3 is CASSSTGEAFF. The DNA sequence follows: TGTGCCAGCAGTTCGACAGGGGAAGCTTTCTTT.